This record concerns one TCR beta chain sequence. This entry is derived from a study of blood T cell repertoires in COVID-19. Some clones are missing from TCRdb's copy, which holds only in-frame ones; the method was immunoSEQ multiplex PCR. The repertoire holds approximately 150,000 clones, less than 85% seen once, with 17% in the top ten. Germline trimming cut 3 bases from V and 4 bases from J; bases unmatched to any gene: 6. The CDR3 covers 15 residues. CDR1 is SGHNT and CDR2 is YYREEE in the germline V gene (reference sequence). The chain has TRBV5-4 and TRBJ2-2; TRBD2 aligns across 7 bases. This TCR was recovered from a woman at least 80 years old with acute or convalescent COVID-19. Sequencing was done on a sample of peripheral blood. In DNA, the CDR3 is TGTGCCAGCAGCTCCTACGGGAGGCTCACCGGGGAGCTGTTTTTT. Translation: CASSSYGRLTGELFF.